Here is one TCR beta chain with its context. This sample was included in a study of cytomegalovirus exposure and HLA in healthy donors. Although they were nominally healthy when sampled, donors likely had unrecorded immune exposures. With 60 Vbeta and 13 Jbeta primers, the PCR was carried out. Libraries were prepared by immunoSEQ multiplex PCR; TCRdb keeps only in-frame clonotypes and omits some of them. The table lists about 140,000 clones, with about 2.5% in the top ten. This TCR was sampled from a man aged 40-50 years in good health and CMV-seronegative. The sample was PBMCs.

Here the CDR3 reads CATSKATGSYEQYF. CDR3 DNA sequence: TGTGCCACCAGCAAAGCGACAGGTTCCTACGAGCAGTACTTC. The chain has TRBV15 and TRBJ2-7; tentative D call: TRBD1 (6 bases). This CDR3 comprises 14 residues. CDR1 and CDR2 from the germline V gene are LNHNV and YYDKDF (reference sequence). V shed 4 bases and J shed 1 base, with 11 bases lying between them.